The present T cell receptor (beta chain) was sequenced within a study of shared clonotypes between healthy human individuals. On this clone itself: Its specificity is not known.

General study results and limits: Memory subsets had estimated richness that was generally smaller than that of naive subsets. All-four-donor shared clonotypes had higher generation probabilities than non-shared clonotypes did.

This CDR3 has 16 amino acids. Trimming cost V 11 bases and J 0 bases, with 22 bases left between them. Germline V gene sequence: CDR1 LNHNV, CDR2 YYDKDF (reference sequence). Measured with immunoSEQ multiplex PCR; TCRdb has only the in-frame clones, and not every one. The sample gives more than 2,000,000 clones, more than 80% of which show up once; 0.39% is in the top ten. Sequences were obtained from naive CD4+ T cells from PBMCs. Subset specified: CD45RA+ positively selected. The rearrangement joins TRBV15 to TRBJ1-1; no clear D. This TCR derives from a man aged 18 to 30 in good health. Some clones in this sample may be carry-over from other donors' samples. The CDR3 DNA is TGTGCCGCCCGGCCCGTCGGAACTTGGGTGAACACTGAAGCTTTCTTT. It translates to CAARPVGTWVNTEAFF.